One sample yielded the 11 T cell receptor beta chains listed below, sequenced in a study of control samples from healthy donors and cancer patients (dated by TCRdb to the early 2020s). The library relied on the immunoSEQ multiplex PCR assay. Sourced from immuneACCESS, this table was stored by TCRdb with only in-frame sequences that have V and J called. A share of the clones is absent; for the studies checked, an unresolved V gene accounts for under half, and the remainder has no known explanation. For this sample there are 98,000 or so clones; more than 75% appear just once. The biggest ten clones account for about 2% of the sample. The specimen was blood. The receptor source for this set is a man aged 55 to 69 in good health.

V and J are TRBV6-2 or TRBV6-3 and TRBJ2-7, with 7 nucleotides matching TRBD2. With 8 bases clipped from V and 1 base from J, the junction kept 8 bases outside the gene matches. The CDR3 covers 14 residues. CDR1 and CDR2 (germline): MNHEY, SVGEGT. The CDR3 region is CASRPWRGSYEQYF. The CDR3 DNA reads TGTGCCAGCCGCCCCTGGCGGGGGTCCTACGAGCAGTACTTC.

The chain recombines TRBV5-1 with TRBJ2-1, with TRBD2 matching 8 bases. Germline lookup yields CDR1 SGHRS and CDR2 YFSETQ. The V and J ends lost 2 bases and 9 bases, in that order; junction bases with no gene match: 4. The CDR3 length is 13 residues. Here the CDR3 DNA reads TGCGCCAGCAGCTTAATAGCGGGAACTGAGCAGTTCTTC. Residues: CASSLIAGTEQFF.

This clone was observed a handful of times. The chain carries TRBV20-1 and TRBJ2-7; no definite D call. The CDR3 consists of 11 residues. Germline lookup yields CDR1 DFQATT and CDR2 SNEGSKA (reference sequence). The V end lost 4 bases, the J end lost 0 bases, and 4 bases lay between the germline ends. DNA of the CDR3: TGCAGTGCTAAACACTCCTACGAGCAGTACTTC. Translated, it gives CSAKHSYEQYF.

In DNA, the CDR3 is TGTGCCAGCAGTTTGGCTGGCGGTGGAAACACCATATATTTT. Translated: CASSLAGGGNTIYF. This rearrangement joins TRBV6-6 to TRBJ1-3; D call uncertain. V lost 4 bases, J lost 3 bases, and 10 bases lay in between. CDR3 length: 14 residues. Germline CDR1 is MNHNY and CDR2 is SVGAGI (reference sequence).

The chain couples TRBV9 to TRBJ1-2; D gene uncertain. The length of the CDR3 is 15 residues. Germline CDR1 SGDLS, CDR2 YYNGEE. V shed 2 bases and J shed 0 bases, with 11 bases lying between them. The CDR3 nucleotides read TGTGCCAGCAGCGTTTCAAAAGAGTCTAACTATGGCTACACCTTC. Its protein is CASSVSKESNYGYTF.

This clone was observed a single time. The gene calls are TRBV28 and TRBJ1-5; the D is unclear. CDR1 and CDR2 from the germline V gene are MDHEN and SYDVKM. The CDR3 is 14 residues long. V shed 6 bases and J shed 7 bases, with 16 bases lying between them. CDR3 bases: TGTGCCAGCAGCCGGCCGGGTAGCGGGCAGCCCCAGCATTTT. Residues: CASSRPGSGQPQHF.

The V gene is TRBV4-1, the J gene TRBJ1-2; no clear D. CDR3 length: 15 amino acids. The V gene's germline CDR1 is MGHRA and CDR2 YSYEKL. V lost 1 base and J 1 base, leaving 10 bases between the germline ends. CDR3 region: CASSQVVSRNYGYTF. CDR3 nucleotide sequence: TGCGCCAGCAGCCAAGTTGTTAGTCGTAACTATGGCTACACCTTC.

V is TRBV5-6 and J is TRBJ1-5; D call uncertain. Germline V CDR1 and CDR2: SGHDT, YYEEEE. Trimming removed 3 bases at V and 1 base at J, with 14 bases between. CDR3 length: 16 residues. CDR3: CASSSSRGKSNQPQHF. The CDR3 DNA sequence: TGTGCCAGCAGCTCCAGCCGAGGAAAAAGCAATCAGCCCCAGCATTTT.

This chain joins TRBV19 and TRBJ2-1; 13 bases match TRBD2. The CDR3 runs to 19 residues. After removal of 4 bases from V and 0 bases from J, the junction contained 9 bases not matched to a gene. The germline V gene has CDR1 LNHDA and CDR2 SQIVND (reference sequence). CDR3 amino acids: CASSTLTSGRSSSYNEQFF. In nucleotides, the CDR3 is TGTGCCAGTAGTACGTTGACTAGCGGGAGGTCCAGCTCCTACAATGAGCAGTTCTTC.

The chain has TRBV11-2 and TRBJ1-3, with 8 bases aligning to TRBD1. Germline V gene lookup returns CDR1 SGHAT and CDR2 FQNNGV. This CDR3 spans 14 amino acids. Trimming removed 6 bases from V and 3 bases from J; junction bases left unmatched: 4. The CDR3 DNA is TGTGCCAGCAGGGACAGGGACGGTGGAAACACCATATATTTT. Its protein is CASRDRDGGNTIYF. Complete variable domain (other parts from reference TRBV11-2 and TRBJ1-3): EAGVAQSPRYKIIEKRQSVAFWCNPISGHATLYWYQQILGQGPKLLIQFQNNGVVDDSQLPKDRFSAERLKGVDSTLKIQPAKLEDSAVYLCASRDRDGGNTIYFGEGSWLTVV.

The J gene is TRBJ2-1, the V gene TRBV3-1 (or the pseudogene TRBV3-2); perhaps D is TRBD1 or TRBD2 (5 bases each). Trimming removed 1 base at V and 1 base at J, with 17 bases between. CDR1 is LGHDT, CDR2 YNNKEL, per germline (reference sequence). The CDR3 is made up of 18 amino acids. CDR3: CASSQAESLGVSYNEQFF. The CDR3 DNA follows: TGTGCCAGCAGCCAAGCCGAAAGTTTGGGGGTGTCCTACAATGAGCAGTTCTTC.